One and the same sample provided the 11 T cell receptor beta chains below, sequenced in a study of shared clonotypes between healthy human individuals (dated by TCRdb to about 2020). The library was made by the immunoSEQ multiplex PCR assay. TCRdb limited this immuneACCESS table to in-frame rearrangements with V and J called. A share of clones is missing; checked studies link under half to unresolved V genes, and the rest is unexplained. The sample table holds 2 million to 2.5 million clones, of which 85% to 95% were seen once. The biggest ten clones account for 0.37% of the sample. Sequenced: naive CD4+ T cells from PBMCs. Interpreted using the paper, the cell subset or site label stands for: CD45RA+ positively selected. Receptors originate from a man aged 18 to 30 in good health. Some clones in this sample may be carry-over from other donors' samples.

The count of this clone is one. The sample contains more than one DNA sequence encoding this CDR3. This chain joins TRBV5-1 and TRBJ2-3, with 13 bases aligning to TRBD2. The CDR3 sequence is 16 residues long. CDR1 and CDR2 from the germline V gene are SGHRS and YFSETQ. J lost 3 bases, V lost 2 bases, and 3 bases had no gene match. The CDR3, as DNA: TGCGCCAGCAGCTTCGGGACTAGCGGGACTACAGATACGCAGTATTTT. Translating gives CASSFGTSGTTDTQYF. Full variable domain (rest looked up from reference TRBV5-1 and TRBJ2-3): KAGVTQTPRYLIKTRGQQVTLSCSPISGHRSVSWYQQTPGQGLQFLFEYFSETQRNKGNFPGRFSGRQFSNSRSEMNVSTLELGDSALYLCASSFGTSGTTDTQYFGPGTRLTVL.

The chain joins TRBV7-9 to TRBJ1-1; tentative D call: TRBD1 (5 bases). The CDR3 sequence is 14 residues long. V was shortened by 3 bases and J by 6 bases, with 14 bases between the two germline ends. CDR1 and CDR2 (germline): SEHNR, FQNEAQ (reference sequence). DNA of the CDR3: TGTGCCAGCAGCTTTGATACATGGGACGCTGAAGCTTTCTTT. This sequence encodes CASSFDTWDAEAFF.

The rearrangement uses TRBV4-3 and TRBJ2-7, with unresolved D. Trimming stripped 1 base from V and 3 bases from J, with 10 bases between. This CDR3 has 14 residues. Germline CDR1 reads LGHNA; CDR2 reads YSLEER. Written as DNA, the CDR3 is TGCGCCAGCAGCCAAGGGCGGTTCCTCTACGAGCAGTACTTC. Translating gives CASSQGRFLYEQYF.

V gene TRBV4-2 combines with J gene TRBJ2-5; 9 nucleotides match TRBD2. V dropped 0 bases and J dropped 2; count of bases not matched to a gene: 7. The CDR3 has 17 residues. Germline V gene data show CDR1 as LGHNA and CDR2 as YNFKEQ. This CDR3 reads CASSQDAQTSGQETQYF. The CDR3 region has the DNA TGTGCCAGCAGCCAAGATGCCCAGACTAGCGGTCAAGAGACCCAGTACTTC.

This rearrangement joins TRBV7-3 to TRBJ1-1; unclear D gene. Germline values: CDR1 SGHTA, CDR2 FQGTGA. The CDR3 extends over 14 amino acids. The germline V and J ends were trimmed by 0 bases and 4 bases, with 9 bases remaining between them. DNA for the CDR3: TGTGCCAGCAGCTTAACCCCCGGTGGCACTGAAGCTTTCTTT. It yields the protein CASSLTPGGTEAFF.

The rearrangement links TRBV15 to TRBJ2-1, with D perhaps matching TRBD2 (5 bases). With 9 bases removed from V and 0 bases from J, the gap between germline ends came to 18 bases. The CDR3 runs to 16 residues. Germline CDR1 is LNHNV and CDR2 is YYDKDF (reference sequence). CDR3: CATWTGLTSSYNEQFF. The CDR3 nucleotides read TGTGCCACATGGACGGGCCTAACTAGCTCCTACAATGAGCAGTTCTTC.

The chain employs TRBV2 and TRBJ1-1, with TRBD1 identical over 9 bases. The J segment lost 1 base and the V segment lost 6 bases, leaving 6 bases of the junction unmatched. The CDR3 loop spans 15 amino acids. From germline, CDR1 is SNHLY and CDR2 FYNNEI. CDR3 nucleotides: TGTGCCAGCAGACAGGGGGCGAGGGGGAACACTGAAGCTTTCTTT. Residues: CASRQGARGNTEAFF.

The V gene is TRBV5-1, the J gene TRBJ2-3, with a possible D match to TRBD2 (5 bases). The CDR3 runs 14 residues. V was shortened by 3 bases and J by 1 base, with 9 bases between the two germline ends. Germline lookup yields CDR1 SGHRS and CDR2 YFSETQ. The CDR3 is CASSSGKGTDTQYF. CDR3 sequence (DNA): TGCGCCAGCAGCTCGGGGAAGGGCACAGATACGCAGTATTTT.

This clone was counted once. The V gene is TRBV7-2, the J gene TRBJ2-6; unclear D gene. The CDR3 is 17 residues long. The V end lost 2 bases, the J end lost 0 bases, and 11 bases lay between the germline ends. In germline, CDR1 is SGHTA, CDR2 FQGNSA. Here the CDR3 DNA reads TGTGCCAGCAGCTTAAGGTCCGGAATCTCTGGGGCCAACGTCCTGACTTTC. This translates into CASSLRSGISGANVLTF.

This chain uses TRBV10-2 with TRBJ2-1; 12 positions match TRBD2. CDR1 and CDR2 from the germline V gene are WSHSY and SAAADI. This CDR3 comprises 16 residues. Germline trimming cut 4 bases from V and 3 bases from J; bases unmatched to any gene: 4. CDR3 nucleotides: TGCGCCAGCAGTGGAAGGACTAGCGGGAACTACAATGAGCAGTTCTTC. Amino acids: CASSGRTSGNYNEQFF.

This sequence joins TRBV5-1 and TRBJ2-7, with D unclear. The V and J ends lost 4 bases and 0 bases respectively, with 14 bases between them. The CDR3 loop spans 15 amino acids. CDR1 and CDR2 from the germline V gene are SGHRS and YFSETQ. CDR3 protein: CASSLLSQHSYEQYF. The CDR3 DNA is TGCGCCAGCAGCCTGCTAAGTCAGCACTCCTACGAGCAGTACTTC.